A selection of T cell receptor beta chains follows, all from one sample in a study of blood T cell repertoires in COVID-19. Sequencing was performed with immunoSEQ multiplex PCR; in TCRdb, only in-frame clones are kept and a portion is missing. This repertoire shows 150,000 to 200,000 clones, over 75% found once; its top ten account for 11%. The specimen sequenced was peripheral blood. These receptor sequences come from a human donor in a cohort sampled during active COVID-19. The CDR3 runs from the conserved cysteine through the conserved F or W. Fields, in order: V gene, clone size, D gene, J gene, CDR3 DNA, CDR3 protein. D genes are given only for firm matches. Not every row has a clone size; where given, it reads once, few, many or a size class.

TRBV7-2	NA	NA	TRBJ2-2	TGTGCCAGCAGTCTGACGGGAATGAACACCGGGGAGCTGTTTTTT	CASSLTGMNTGELFF
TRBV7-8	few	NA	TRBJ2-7	TGTGCCAGCAGCTTAGTTCAATACGAGCAGTACTTC	CASSLVQYEQYF
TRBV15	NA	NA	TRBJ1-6	TGTGCCACCAGCAAACCCTTTATACAGGGAAATTCACCCCTCCACTTT	CATSKPFIQGNSPLHF
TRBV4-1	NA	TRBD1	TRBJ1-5	TGCGCCAGCAGCCAAGGTTTAAAGGAGGGGGCAGGCCAGCCCCAGCATTTT	CASSQGLKEGAGQPQHF
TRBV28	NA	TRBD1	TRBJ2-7	TGTGCCAGCAGACGGGGCCGTTTGACAGGGACGACCTACGAGCAGTACTTC	CASRRGRLTGTTYEQYF
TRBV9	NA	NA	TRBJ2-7	TGTGCCAGCAGCGTAGAGGGACAACCTACTAACGAGCAGTACTTC	CASSVEGQPTNEQYF
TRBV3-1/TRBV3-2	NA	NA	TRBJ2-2	TGTGCCAGCAGCCAAGTCCGGGGTGCCGGGGAGCTGTTTTTT	CASSQVRGAGELFF
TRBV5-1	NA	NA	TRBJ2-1	TGCGCCAGCAGCTCACTAATTCTTAACAATGAGCAGTTCTTC	CASSSLILNNEQFF
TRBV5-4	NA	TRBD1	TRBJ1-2	TGTGCCAGCAGCTTGGGGACAGGGGGCAGCGTTTTTGATGGCTACACCTTC	CASSLGTGGSVFDGYTF
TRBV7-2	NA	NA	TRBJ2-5	TGTGCCAGCAGCGAGGGAGAAGAACAAGAGACCCAGTACTTC	CASSEGEEQETQYF
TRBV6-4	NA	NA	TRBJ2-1	TGTGCCAGCAGTGACCACTTAAGGGGTTACAATGAGCAGTTCTTC	CASSDHLRGYNEQFF
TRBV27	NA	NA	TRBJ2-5	TGTGCCAGCAGTCGGGGCCAAGCGGGAGAGACCCAGTACTTC	CASSRGQAGETQYF
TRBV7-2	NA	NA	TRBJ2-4	TGTGCCAGCAGCCCTCCTTTGGGGGGGCAAAACATTCAGTACTTC	CASSPPLGGQNIQYF
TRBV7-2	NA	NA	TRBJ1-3	TGTGCCAGCAGCTTCGACAGTGGCTCTGGAAACACCATATATTTT	CASSFDSGSGNTIYF
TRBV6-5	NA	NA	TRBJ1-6	TGTGCCAGCAGTTACGATTCGGGGGATTCACCCCTCCACTTT	CASSYDSGDSPLHF
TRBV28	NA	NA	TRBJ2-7	TGTGCCAGCTGGGCAGGAGGGGTCTACGAGCAGTACTTC	CASWAGGVYEQYF
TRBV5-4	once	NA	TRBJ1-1	TGTGCCAGCAGCTTCCGGACAGTTATGAACACTGAAGCTTTCTTT	CASSFRTVMNTEAFF
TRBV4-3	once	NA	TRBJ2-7	TGCGCCAGCAGCCAGGGGCAGGGAACCTACGAGCAGTACTTC	CASSQGQGTYEQYF
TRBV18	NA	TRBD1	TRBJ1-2	TGTGCCAGCTCACCACAGGGACAGGGGGCTGATGGCTACACCTTC	CASSPQGQGADGYTF
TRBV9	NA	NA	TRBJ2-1	TGTGCCAGCAGCGTTTCAGATGAGCAGTTCTTC	CASSVSDEQFF
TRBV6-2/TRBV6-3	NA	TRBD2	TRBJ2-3	TGTGCCAGCAGTACCCACCGGACTAGCGTAAACACAGATACGCAGTATTTT	CASSTHRTSVNTDTQYF
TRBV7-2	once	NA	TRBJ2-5	TGTGCCAGCAGCGTTAACAGGGTGGAGACCCAGTACTTC	CASSVNRVETQYF
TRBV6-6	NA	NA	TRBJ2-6	TGTGCCAGCGGCCTAACAGGGCTTGGGGCCAACGTCCTGACTTTC	CASGLTGLGANVLTF
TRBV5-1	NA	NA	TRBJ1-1	TGCGCCAGCAGCTTTACAACGAACACTGAAGCTTTCTTT	CASSFTTNTEAFF
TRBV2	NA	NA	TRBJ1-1	TGTGCCAGCAGTGAAACCCTTGGGCTTGGGGGGACTGAAGCTTTCTTT	CASSETLGLGGTEAFF
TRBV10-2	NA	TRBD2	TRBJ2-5	TGCGCCAGCAGTGCATCGGGGACTAGCCGGGAGACCCAGTACTTC	CASSASGTSRETQYF
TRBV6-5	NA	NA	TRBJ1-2	TGTGCCACCCGCCCAGAACGTGACTATGGCTACACCTTC	CATRPERDYGYTF
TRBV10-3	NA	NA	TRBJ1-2	TGTGCCACCCTGAACAGGGCAGCTAACTATGGCTACACCTTC	CATLNRAANYGYTF
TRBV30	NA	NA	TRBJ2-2	TGTGCCTGGAGTGCCGGGACACTTACTATAGCCGGGGAGCTGTTTTTT	CAWSAGTLTIAGELFF
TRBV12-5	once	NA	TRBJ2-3	TGTGCTAGTGGTTTCGACAGACATACTAGCACAGATACGCAGTATTTT	CASGFDRHTSTDTQYF
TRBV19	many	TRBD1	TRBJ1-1	TGTGCCAGTAGTGACAGGGGCGGAACTGAAGCTTTCTTT	CASSDRGGTEAFF